This T cell receptor beta chain was sequenced in a study of T cell clones after liver transplantation. Study as a whole: Three of the eight recipients were HCV-positive; the rest had non-autoimmune, non-viral transplant indications. Standard immunosuppression, with no induction, continued until 12-24 months after transplant.

Per the germline V gene, CDR1 is MGHRA and CDR2 is YSYEKL. Trimming at V came to 0 bases and at J to 6 bases, leaving 18 bases not matched to a gene. This CDR3 has 19 residues. CD3+CD4+ and CD3+CD8+ cells were FACS-sorted from thawed unstimulated PBMCs. Clones were read by immunoSEQ multiplex PCR, and TCRdb kept only the in-frame ones, dropping some. The table records roughly 80,000 clones, over 80% of them present only once. This clonotype was sampled from a human patient who received a liver transplant. Some T cells may be graft donor cells. The rearrangement uses TRBV4-1 and TRBJ1-1, with TRBD1 matching 8 bases. The source was CD4+ T cells from blood, collected at the 22-month timepoint. The CDR3 is CASSQDRDWAGGGSAEAFF. DNA for the CDR3: TGCGCCAGCAGCCAAGATCGGGATTGGGCAGGGGGCGGGTCCGCTGAAGCTTTCTTT.